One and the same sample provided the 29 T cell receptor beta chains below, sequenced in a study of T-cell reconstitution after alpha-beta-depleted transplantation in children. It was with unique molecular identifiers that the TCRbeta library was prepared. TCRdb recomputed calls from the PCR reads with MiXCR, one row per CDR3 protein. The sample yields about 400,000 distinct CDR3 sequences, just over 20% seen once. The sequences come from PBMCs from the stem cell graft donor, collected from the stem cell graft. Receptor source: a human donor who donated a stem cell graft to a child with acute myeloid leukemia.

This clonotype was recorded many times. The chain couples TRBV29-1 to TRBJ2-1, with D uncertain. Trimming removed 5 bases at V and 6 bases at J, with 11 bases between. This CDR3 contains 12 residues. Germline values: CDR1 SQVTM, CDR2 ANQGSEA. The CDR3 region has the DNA TGCAGCGTTAAGTCACAGCCCAATGAGCAGTTCTTC. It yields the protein CSVKSQPNEQFF.

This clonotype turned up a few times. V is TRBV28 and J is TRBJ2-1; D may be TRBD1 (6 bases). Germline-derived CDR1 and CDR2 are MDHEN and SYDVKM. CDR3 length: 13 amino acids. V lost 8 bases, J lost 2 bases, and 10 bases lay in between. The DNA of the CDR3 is TGTGCCAGCTCCAGGGGAACCTACAATGAGCAGTTCTTC. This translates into CASSRGTYNEQFF.

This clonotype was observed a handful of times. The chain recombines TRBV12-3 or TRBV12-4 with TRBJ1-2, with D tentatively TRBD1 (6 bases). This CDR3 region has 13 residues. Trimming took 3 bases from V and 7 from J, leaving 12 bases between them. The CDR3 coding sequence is TGTGCCAGCAGTTTGAACAGGGAAAGTGGCTACACCTTC. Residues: CASSLNRESGYTF.

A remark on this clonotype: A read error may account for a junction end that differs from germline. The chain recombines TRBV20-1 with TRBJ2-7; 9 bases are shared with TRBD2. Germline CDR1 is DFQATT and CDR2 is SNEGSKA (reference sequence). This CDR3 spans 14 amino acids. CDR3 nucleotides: TGCAGTGCTAGCCTAGCGGGATCATCCTCCGAGCAGTACTTC. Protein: CSASLAGSSSEQYF.

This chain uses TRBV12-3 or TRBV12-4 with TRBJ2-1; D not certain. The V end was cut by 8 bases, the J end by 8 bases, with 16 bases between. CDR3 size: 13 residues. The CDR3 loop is CASSFRGSDEQFF. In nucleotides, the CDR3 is TGTGCCAGCTCTTTCCGAGGTTCAGATGAGCAGTTCTTC.

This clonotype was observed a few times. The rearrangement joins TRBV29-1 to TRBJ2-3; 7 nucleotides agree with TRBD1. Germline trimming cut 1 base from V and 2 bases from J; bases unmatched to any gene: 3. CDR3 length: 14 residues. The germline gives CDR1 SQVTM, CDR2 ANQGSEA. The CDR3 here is CSVEGDRFTDTQYF. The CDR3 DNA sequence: TGCAGCGTTGAAGGGGACAGATTCACAGATACGCAGTATTTT.

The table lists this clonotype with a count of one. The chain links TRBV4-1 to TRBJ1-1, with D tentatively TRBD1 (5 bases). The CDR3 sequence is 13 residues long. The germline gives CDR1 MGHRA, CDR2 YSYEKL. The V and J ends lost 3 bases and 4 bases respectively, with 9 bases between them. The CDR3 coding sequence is TGCGCCAGCAGCCACAAGGGGCCCACTGAAGCTTTCTTT. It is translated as CASSHKGPTEAFF.

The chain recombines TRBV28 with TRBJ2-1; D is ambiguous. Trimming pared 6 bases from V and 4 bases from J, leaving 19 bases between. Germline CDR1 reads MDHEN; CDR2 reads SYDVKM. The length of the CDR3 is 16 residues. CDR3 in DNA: TGTGCCAGCAGCCCGCCCCTTCGGGCTCTATACAATGAGCAGTTCTTC. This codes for CASSPPLRALYNEQFF.

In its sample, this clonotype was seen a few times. CDR3 bases: TGCGCCAGCAGGGACCTGAACACTGAAGCTTTCTTT. The encoded protein is CASRDLNTEAFF. The V gene is TRBV5-1, the J gene TRBJ1-1; D is ambiguous. Trimming pared 5 bases from V and 0 bases from J, leaving 5 bases between. This CDR3 comprises 12 residues. The germline V gene encodes CDR1 SGHRS and CDR2 YFSETQ.

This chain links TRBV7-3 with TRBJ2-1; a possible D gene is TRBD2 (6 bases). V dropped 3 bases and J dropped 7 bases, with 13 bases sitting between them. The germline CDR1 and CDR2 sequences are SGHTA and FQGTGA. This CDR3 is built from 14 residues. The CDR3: CASSFRGTDNEQFF. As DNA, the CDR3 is TGTGCCAGCAGCTTCCGGGGGACGGATAATGAGCAGTTCTTC.

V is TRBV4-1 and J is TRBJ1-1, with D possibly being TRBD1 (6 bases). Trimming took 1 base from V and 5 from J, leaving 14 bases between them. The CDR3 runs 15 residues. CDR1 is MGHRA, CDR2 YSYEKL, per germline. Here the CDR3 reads CASSQVRGFGTEAFF. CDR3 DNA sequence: TGCGCCAGCAGCCAAGTCAGGGGTTTCGGGACTGAAGCTTTCTTT.

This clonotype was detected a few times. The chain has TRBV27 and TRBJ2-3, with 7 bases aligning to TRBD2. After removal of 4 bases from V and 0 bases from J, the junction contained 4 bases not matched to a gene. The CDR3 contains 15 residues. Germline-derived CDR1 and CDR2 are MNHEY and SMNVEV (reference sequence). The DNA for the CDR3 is TGTGCCAGCAGTTCCCAGCGGGATAGCACAGATACGCAGTATTTT. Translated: CASSSQRDSTDTQYF.

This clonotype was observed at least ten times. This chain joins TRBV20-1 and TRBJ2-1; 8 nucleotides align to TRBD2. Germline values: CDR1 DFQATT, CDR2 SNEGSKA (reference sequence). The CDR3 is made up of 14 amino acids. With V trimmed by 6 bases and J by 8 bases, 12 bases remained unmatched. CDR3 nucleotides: TGCAGTGCCCCGGAAATGGGACTAGTTGATGAGCAGTTCTTC. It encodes CSAPEMGLVDEQFF.

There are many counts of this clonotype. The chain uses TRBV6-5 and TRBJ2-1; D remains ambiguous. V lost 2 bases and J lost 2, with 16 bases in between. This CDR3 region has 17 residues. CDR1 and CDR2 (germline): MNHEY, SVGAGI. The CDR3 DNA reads TGTGCCAGCAGTTACGTCTTCGGGCAGAAAGCCTACAATGAGCAGTTCTTC. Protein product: CASSYVFGQKAYNEQFF.

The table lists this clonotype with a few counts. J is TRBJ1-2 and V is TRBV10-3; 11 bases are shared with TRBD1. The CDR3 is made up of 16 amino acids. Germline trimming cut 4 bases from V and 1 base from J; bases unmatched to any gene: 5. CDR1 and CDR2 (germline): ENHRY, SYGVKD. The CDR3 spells CAISGGTGGINYGYTF. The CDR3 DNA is TGTGCCATCAGTGGGGGGACAGGGGGGATTAACTATGGCTACACCTTC.

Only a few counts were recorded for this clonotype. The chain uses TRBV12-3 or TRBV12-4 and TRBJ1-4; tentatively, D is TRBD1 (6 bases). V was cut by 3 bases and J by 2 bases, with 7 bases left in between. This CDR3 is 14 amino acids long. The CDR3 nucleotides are TGTGCCAGCAGTTTGCAGGGGACTAATGAAAAACTGTTTTTT. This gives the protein CASSLQGTNEKLFF.

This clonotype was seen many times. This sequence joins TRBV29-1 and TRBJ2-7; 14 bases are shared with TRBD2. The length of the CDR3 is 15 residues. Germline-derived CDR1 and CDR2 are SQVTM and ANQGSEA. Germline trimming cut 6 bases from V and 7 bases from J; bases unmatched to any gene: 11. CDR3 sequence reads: CSVDGLAGGPTEQYF. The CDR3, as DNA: TGCAGCGTCGATGGACTAGCGGGAGGTCCAACGGAGCAGTACTTC.

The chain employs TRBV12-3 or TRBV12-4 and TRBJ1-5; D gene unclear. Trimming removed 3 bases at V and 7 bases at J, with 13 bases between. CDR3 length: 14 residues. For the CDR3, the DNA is TGTGCCAGCAGTTTTGGCCCAAATAGACAGCCCCAGCATTTT. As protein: CASSFGPNRQPQHF.

CDR3 coding DNA: TGTGCCAGCAGCGGGTATTCGAACGAGCAGTACTTC. Encoded protein: CASSGYSNEQYF. The chain joins TRBV27 to TRBJ2-7; the D is unclear. CDR1 is MNHEY, CDR2 SMNVEV, per germline (reference sequence). The CDR3 runs to 12 residues. The V end lost 6 bases, the J end lost 5 bases, and 11 bases lay between the germline ends.

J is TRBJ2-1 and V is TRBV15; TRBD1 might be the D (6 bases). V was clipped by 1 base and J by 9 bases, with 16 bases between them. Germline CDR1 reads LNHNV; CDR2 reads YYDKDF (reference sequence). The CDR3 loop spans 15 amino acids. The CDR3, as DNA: TGTGCCACCAGCAGAGTTATAGCCCCGACAGGTGAGCAGTTCTTC. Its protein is CATSRVIAPTGEQFF. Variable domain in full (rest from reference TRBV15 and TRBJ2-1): DAMVIQNPRYQVTQFGKPVTLSCSQTLNHNVMYWYQQKSSQAPKLLFHYYDKDFNNEADTPDNFQSRRPNTSFCFLDIRSPGLGDTAMYLCATSRVIAPTGEQFFGPGTRLTVL.

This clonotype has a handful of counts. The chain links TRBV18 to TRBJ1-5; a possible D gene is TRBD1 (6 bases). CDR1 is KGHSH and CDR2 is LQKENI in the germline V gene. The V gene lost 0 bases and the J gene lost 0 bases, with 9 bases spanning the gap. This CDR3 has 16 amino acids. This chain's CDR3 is CASSPPNRDSNQPQHF. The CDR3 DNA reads TGTGCCAGCTCACCACCGAACAGGGATAGCAATCAGCCCCAGCATTTT.

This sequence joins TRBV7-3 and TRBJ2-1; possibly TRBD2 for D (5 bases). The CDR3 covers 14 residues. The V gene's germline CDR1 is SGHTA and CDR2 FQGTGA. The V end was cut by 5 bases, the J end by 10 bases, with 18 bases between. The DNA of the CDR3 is TGTGCCAGCAGCGCAGAAACTAGGACCAGCGAGCAGTTCTTC. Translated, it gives CASSAETRTSEQFF.

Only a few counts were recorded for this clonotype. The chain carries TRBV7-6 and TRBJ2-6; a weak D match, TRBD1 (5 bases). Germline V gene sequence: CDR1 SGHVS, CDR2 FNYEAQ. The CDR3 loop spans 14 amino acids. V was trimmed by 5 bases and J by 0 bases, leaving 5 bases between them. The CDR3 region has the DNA TGTGCCAGCAGCAGGGGCTCTGGGGCCAACGTCCTGACTTTC. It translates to CASSRGSGANVLTF.

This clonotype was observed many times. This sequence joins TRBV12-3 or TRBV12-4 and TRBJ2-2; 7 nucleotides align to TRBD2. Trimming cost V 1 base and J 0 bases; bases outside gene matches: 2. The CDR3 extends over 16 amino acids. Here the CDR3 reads CASSLGLAANTGELFF. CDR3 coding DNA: TGTGCCAGCAGTTTAGGGCTAGCGGCGAACACCGGGGAGCTGTTTTTT.

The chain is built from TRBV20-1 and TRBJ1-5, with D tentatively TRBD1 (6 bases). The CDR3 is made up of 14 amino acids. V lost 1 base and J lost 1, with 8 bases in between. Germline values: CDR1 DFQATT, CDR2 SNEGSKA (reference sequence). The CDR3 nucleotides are TGCAGTGCTAGAGGGACAGTAAGCAATCAGCCCCAGCATTTT. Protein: CSARGTVSNQPQHF.

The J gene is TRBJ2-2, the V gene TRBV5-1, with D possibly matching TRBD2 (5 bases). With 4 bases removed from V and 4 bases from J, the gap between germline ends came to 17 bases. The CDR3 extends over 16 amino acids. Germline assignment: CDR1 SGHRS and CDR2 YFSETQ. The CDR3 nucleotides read TGCGCCAGCAGCGCCCACGGGTGGGAGAGCACCGGGGAGCTGTTTTTT. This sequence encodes CASSAHGWESTGELFF.

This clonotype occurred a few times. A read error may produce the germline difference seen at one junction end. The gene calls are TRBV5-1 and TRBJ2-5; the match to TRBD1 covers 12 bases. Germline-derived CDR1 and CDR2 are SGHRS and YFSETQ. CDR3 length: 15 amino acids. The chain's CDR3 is CASSLGQGAAETQYF. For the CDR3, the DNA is TGCGCCAGCAGTTTGGGACAGGGGGCCGCAGAGACCCAGTACTTC. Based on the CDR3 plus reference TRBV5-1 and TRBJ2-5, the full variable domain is KAGVTQTPRYLIKTRGQQVTLSCSPISGHRSVSWYQQTPGQGLQFLFEYFSETQRNKGNFPGRFSGRQFSNSRSEMNVSTLELGDSALYLCASSLGQGAAETQYFGPGTRLLVL.

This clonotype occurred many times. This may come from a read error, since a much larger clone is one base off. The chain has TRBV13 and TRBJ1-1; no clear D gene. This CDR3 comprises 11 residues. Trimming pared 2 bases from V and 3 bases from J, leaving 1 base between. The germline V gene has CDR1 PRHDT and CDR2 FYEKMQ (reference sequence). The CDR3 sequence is CASSLHTEAFF. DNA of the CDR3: TGTGCCAGCAGCTTACACACTGAAGCTTTCTTT.

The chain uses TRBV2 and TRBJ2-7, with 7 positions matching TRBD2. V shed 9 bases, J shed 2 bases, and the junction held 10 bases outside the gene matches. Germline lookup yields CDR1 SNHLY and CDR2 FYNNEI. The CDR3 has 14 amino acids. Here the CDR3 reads CASGGENRPYEQYF. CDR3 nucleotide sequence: TGTGCCAGTGGGGGGGAAAACCGACCCTACGAGCAGTACTTC.